This T cell receptor beta chain was retrieved from a study of beta chain features in type 1 diabetes. Study-level findings and limits: Fewer insertions but more deletions were seen at VDJ junctions in type 1 diabetes patients. Relative to healthy donors, patients appeared to have naive, central memory and Treg TCRB repertoires that were more similar.

One heparinised blood draw, averaging about 116 mL, came from each donor. To note about this clone: What it binds is unknown.

The study reverse transcribed the entire isolated RNA, so it sequenced expressed TCRB transcripts. Naive, central memory and regulatory T cell samples averaged about 3.57 million reads. Libraries were prepared by immunoSEQ multiplex PCR; TCRdb keeps only in-frame clonotypes and omits some of them. The sample shows some 250,000 clones, 27% of them seen only once. The specimen sequenced was central memory CD4+ T cells from blood. The origin of this receptor is a man aged 30-40 years in good health.

The CDR3 nucleotides read TGTGCCTGGATGAAAGGGACTGCTGAAGCTTTCTTT. Its protein product is CAWMKGTAEAFF. The chain recombines TRBV30 with TRBJ1-1; maybe TRBD1 (5 bases). This CDR3 has 12 amino acids. V was cut by 4 bases and J by 6 bases, with 12 bases left in between. Germline lookup yields CDR1 GTSNPN and CDR2 SVGIG (reference sequence).